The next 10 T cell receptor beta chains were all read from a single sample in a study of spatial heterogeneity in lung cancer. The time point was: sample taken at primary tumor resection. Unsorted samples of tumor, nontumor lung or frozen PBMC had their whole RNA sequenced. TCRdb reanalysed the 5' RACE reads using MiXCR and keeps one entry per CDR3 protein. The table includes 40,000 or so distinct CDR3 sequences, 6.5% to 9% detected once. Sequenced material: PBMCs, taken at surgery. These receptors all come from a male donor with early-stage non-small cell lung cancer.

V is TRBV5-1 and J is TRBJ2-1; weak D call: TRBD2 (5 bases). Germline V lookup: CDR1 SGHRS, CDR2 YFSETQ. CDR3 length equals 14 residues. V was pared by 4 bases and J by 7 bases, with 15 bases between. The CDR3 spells CASSQAALSNEQFF. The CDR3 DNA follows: TGCGCCAGCAGCCAAGCGGCCCTTTCAAATGAGCAGTTCTTC.

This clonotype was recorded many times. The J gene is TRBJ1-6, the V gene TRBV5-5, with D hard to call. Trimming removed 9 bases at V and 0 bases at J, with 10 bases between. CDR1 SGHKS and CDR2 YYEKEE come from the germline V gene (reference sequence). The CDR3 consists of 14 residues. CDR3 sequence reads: CANWTVSYNSPLHF. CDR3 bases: TGTGCCAACTGGACCGTCTCCTATAATTCACCCCTCCACTTT.

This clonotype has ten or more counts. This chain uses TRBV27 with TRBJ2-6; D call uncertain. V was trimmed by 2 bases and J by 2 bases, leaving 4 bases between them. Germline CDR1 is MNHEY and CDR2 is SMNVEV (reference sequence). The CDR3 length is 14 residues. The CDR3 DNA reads TGTGCCAGCAGTTTAGCTGCTGGGGCCAACGTCCTGACTTTC. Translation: CASSLAAGANVLTF. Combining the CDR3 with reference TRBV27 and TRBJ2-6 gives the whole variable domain EAQVTQNPRYLITVTGKKLTVTCSQNMNHEYMSWYRQDPGLGLRQIYYSMNVEVTDKGDVPEGYKVSRKEKRNFPLILESPSPNQTSLYFCASSLAAGANVLTFGAGSRLTVL.

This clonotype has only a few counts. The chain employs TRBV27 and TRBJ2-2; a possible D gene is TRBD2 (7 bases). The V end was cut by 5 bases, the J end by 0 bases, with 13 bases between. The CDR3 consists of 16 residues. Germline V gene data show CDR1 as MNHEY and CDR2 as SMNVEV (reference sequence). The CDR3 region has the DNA TGTGCCAGCAGTCGCGGGGGCTCAACGAACACCGGGGAGCTGTTTTTT. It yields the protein CASSRGGSTNTGELFF.

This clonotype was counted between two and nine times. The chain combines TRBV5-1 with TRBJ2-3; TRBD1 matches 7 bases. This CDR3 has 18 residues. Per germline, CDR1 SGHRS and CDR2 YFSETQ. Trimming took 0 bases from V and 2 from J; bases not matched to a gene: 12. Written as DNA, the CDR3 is TGCGCCAGCAGCTTGGCAATCTCGACAGGGACGAACACAGATACGCAGTATTTT. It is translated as CASSLAISTGTNTDTQYF.

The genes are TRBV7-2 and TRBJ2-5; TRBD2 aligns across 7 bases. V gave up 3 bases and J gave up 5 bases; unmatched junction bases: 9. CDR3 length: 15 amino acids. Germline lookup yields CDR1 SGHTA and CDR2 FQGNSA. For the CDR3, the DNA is TGTGCCAGCAGCTTGACTAGATGGGGGGGTGAGACCCAGTACTTC. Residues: CASSLTRWGGETQYF.

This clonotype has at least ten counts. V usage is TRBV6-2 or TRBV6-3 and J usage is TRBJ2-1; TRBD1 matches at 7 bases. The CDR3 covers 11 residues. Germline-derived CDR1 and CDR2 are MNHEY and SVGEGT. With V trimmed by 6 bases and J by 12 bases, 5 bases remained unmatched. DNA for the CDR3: TGTGCCAGCAGGTCGACAGGGCTGCAGTTCTTC. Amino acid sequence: CASRSTGLQFF.

The CDR3 loop reads CASSLRRTVNTEAFF. The CDR3 DNA is TGTGCCAGCAGCCTCAGGAGGACAGTGAACACTGAAGCTTTCTTT. This chain links TRBV2 with TRBJ1-1; TRBD1 is a possible D gene (6 bases). This CDR3 comprises 15 residues. V lost 6 bases and J lost 0, with 14 bases in between. Germline loops: CDR1 SNHLY, CDR2 FYNNEI.

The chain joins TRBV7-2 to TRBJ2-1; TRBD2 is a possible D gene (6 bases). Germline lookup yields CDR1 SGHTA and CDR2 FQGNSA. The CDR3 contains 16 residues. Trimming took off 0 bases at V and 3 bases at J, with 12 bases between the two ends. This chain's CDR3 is CASSLASGRNYNEQFF. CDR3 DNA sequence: TGTGCCAGCAGCTTAGCGAGCGGGCGAAACTACAATGAGCAGTTCTTC.

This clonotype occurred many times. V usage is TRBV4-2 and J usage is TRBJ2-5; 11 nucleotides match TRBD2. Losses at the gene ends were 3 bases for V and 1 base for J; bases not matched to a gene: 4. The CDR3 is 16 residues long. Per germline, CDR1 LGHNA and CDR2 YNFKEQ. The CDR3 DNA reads TGTGCCAGCAGCCAGGGGACTAGCGGCGCCCAAGAGACCCAGTACTTC. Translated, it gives CASSQGTSGAQETQYF.